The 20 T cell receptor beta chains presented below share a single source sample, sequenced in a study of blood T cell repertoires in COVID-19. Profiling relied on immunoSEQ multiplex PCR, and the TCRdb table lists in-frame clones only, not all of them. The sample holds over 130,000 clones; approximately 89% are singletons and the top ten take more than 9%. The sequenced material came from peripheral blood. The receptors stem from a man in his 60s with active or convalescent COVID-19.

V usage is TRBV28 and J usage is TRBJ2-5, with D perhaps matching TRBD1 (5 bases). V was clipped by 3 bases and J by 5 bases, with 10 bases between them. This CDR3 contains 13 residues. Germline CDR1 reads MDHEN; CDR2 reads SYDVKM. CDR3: CASSLGRLETQYF. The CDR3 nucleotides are TGTGCCAGCAGTTTGGGGCGTCTGGAGACCCAGTACTTC.

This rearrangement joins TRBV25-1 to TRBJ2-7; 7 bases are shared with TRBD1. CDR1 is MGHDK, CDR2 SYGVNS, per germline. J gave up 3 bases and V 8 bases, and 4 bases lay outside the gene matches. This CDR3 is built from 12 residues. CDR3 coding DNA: TGTGCCAGCTCGAGACAGGGCTACGAGCAGTACTTC. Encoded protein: CASSRQGYEQYF.

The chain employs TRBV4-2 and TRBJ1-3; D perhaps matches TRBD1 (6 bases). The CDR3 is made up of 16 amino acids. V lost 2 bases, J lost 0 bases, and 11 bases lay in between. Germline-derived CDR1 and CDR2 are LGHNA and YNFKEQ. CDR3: CASSQTGHLSGNTIYF. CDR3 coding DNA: TGTGCCAGCAGCCAAACAGGGCACCTCTCTGGAAACACCATATATTTT.

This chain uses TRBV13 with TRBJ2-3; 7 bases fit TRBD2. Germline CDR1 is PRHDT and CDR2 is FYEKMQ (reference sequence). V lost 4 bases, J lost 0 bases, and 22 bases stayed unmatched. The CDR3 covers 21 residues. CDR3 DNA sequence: TGTGCCAGCAGCTCCCTCCGAGACGAGTATCAGGGCGGGAGTAGCACAGATACGCAGTATTTT. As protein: CASSSLRDEYQGGSSTDTQYF.

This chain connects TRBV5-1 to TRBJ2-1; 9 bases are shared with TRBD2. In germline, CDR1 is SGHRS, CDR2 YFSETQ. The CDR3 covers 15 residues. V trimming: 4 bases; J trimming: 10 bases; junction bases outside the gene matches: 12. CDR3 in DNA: TGCGCCAGCAGCCCCTTAGCGGGAGCCCCAATGGAGCAGTTCTTC. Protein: CASSPLAGAPMEQFF. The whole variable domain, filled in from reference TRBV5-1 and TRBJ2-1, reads KAGVTQTPRYLIKTRGQQVTLSCSPISGHRSVSWYQQTPGQGLQFLFEYFSETQRNKGNFPGRFSGRQFSNSRSEMNVSTLELGDSALYLCASSPLAGAPMEQFFGPGTRLTVL.

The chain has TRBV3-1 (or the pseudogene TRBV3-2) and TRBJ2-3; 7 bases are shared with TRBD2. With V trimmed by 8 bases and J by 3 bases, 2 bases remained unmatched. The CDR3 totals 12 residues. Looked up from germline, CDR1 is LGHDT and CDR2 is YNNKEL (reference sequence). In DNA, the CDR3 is TGTGCCAGCGGGGGGGGAACAGATACGCAGTATTTT. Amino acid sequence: CASGGGTDTQYF.

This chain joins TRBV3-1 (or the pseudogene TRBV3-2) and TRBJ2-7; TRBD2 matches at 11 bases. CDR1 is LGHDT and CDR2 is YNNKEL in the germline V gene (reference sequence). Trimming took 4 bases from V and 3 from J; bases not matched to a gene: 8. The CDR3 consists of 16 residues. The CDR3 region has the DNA TGTGCCAGCAGCCGCAGGTTACTAGCGGGAGTCTACGAGCAGTACTTC. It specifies CASSRRLLAGVYEQYF.

CDR3 DNA sequence: TGTGCCAGCAGCTTAGACAGGGGTGTCAACACTGAAGCTTTCTTT. Encoded protein: CASSLDRGVNTEAFF. The chain is built from TRBV7-2 and TRBJ1-1, with 7 bases aligning to TRBD1. The CDR3 has 15 residues. Germline V CDR1 and CDR2: SGHTA, FQGNSA. After removal of 1 base from V and 2 bases from J, the junction contained 4 bases not matched to a gene.

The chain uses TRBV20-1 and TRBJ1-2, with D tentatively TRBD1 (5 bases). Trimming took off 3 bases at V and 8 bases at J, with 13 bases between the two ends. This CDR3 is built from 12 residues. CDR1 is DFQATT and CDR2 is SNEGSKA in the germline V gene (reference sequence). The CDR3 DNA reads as TGCAGTGCTAGTTCGTCAGGGTTCGGCTACACCTTC. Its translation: CSASSSGFGYTF.

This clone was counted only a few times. The CDR3 DNA reads as TGTGCCAGCAGCGATCGGCCTCGCGGGGGTTCACCCCTCCACTTT. Translating gives CASSDRPRGGSPLHF. V and J are TRBV6-5 and TRBJ1-6, with D possibly TRBD1 on 5 matching bases. Germline V gene data show CDR1 as MNHEY and CDR2 as SVGAGI. The germline V and J ends were trimmed by 6 bases and 9 bases, with 18 bases remaining between them. The CDR3 spans 15 residues.

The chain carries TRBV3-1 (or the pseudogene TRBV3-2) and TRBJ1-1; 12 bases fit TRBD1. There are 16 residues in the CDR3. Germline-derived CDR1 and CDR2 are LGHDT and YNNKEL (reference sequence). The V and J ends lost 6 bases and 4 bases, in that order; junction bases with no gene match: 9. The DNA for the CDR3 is TGTGCCAGCAGTCGGGACAGGGGGCCCCTTTCCACTGAAGCTTTCTTT. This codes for CASSRDRGPLSTEAFF.

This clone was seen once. CDR3 region: CASRVHRESNQPQHF. The CDR3 DNA reads TGTGCCAGTAGGGTCCACAGGGAAAGCAATCAGCCCCAGCATTTT. The chain joins TRBV19 to TRBJ1-5, with D tentatively TRBD1 (6 bases). V lost 6 bases, J lost 1 base, and 13 bases lay in between. The germline V gene encodes CDR1 LNHDA and CDR2 SQIVND (reference sequence). This CDR3 has 15 residues.

The DNA for the CDR3 is TGTGCCAGCAGTTTAGCGGGGCTTAAACCCCTCCACTTT. Translated, it gives CASSLAGLKPLHF. V gene TRBV12-3 or TRBV12-4 combines with J gene TRBJ1-6; TRBD1 is a possible D gene (5 bases). CDR3 size: 13 residues. V lost 0 bases to trimming and J lost 12 bases, with 9 bases between them.

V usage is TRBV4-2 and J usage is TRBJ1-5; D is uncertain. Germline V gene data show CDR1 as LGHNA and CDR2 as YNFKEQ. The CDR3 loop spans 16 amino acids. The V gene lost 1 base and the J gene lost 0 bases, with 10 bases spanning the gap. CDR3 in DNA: TGTGCCAGCAGCCAAGGGGCGGGCAATAGCAATCAGCCCCAGCATTTT. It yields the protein CASSQGAGNSNQPQHF.

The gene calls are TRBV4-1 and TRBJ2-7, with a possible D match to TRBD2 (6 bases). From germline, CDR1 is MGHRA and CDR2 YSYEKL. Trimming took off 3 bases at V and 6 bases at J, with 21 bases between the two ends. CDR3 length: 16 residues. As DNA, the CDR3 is TGCGCCAGCAGCCAGAGGGTTAGCGGCCCCCTCCCCGAGCAGTACTTC. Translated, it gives CASSQRVSGPLPEQYF.

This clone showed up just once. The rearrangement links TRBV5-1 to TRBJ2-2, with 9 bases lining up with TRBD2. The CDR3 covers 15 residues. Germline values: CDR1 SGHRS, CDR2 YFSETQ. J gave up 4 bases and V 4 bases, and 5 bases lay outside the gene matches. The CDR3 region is CASSAPTSGTGELFF. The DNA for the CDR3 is TGCGCCAGCAGCGCCCCGACTAGCGGCACCGGGGAGCTGTTTTTT. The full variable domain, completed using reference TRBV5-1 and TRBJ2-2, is KAGVTQTPRYLIKTRGQQVTLSCSPISGHRSVSWYQQTPGQGLQFLFEYFSETQRNKGNFPGRFSGRQFSNSRSEMNVSTLELGDSALYLCASSAPTSGTGELFFGEGSRLTVL.

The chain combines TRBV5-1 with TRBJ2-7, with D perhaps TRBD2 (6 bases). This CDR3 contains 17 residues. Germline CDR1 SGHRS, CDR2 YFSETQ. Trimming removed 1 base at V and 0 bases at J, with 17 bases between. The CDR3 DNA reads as TGCGCCAGCAGCTTGAATGGCGGGGCCCTCAGCTCCTACGAGCAGTACTTC. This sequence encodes CASSLNGGALSSYEQYF.

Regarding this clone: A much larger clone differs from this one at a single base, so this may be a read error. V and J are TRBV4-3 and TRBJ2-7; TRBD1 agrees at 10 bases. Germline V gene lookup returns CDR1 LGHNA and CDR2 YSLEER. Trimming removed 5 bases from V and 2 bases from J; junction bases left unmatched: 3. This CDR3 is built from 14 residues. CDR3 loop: CASSAGTGAYEQYF. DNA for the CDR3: TGCGCCAGCAGCGCCGGGACAGGGGCCTACGAGCAGTACTTC.

The CDR3 nucleotides are TGTGCCAGCAGCTCGCGGGGGCGCGTAGGCGAGCAGTACTTC. It codes for CASSSRGRVGEQYF. This chain uses TRBV3-1 (or the pseudogene TRBV3-2) with TRBJ2-7; perhaps TRBD2 as D (7 bases). Germline V CDR1 and CDR2: LGHDT, YNNKEL (reference sequence). V was cut by 5 bases and J by 6 bases, with 17 bases left in between. CDR3 size: 14 residues.

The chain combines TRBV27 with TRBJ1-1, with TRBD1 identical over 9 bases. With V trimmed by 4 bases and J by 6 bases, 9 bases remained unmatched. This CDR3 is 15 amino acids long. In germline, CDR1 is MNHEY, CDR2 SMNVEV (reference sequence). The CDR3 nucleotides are TGTGCCAGCAGTTCGGACAGGGGTTGGGTTGCTGAAGCTTTCTTT. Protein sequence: CASSSDRGWVAEAFF.